One T cell receptor beta chain is described in this entry. What it recognizes is unknown. This entry belongs to a study of CD8 T cells in ankylosing spondylitis. Study results and limitations: Disease-linked clones were reportedly significantly enriched in matched ankylosing spondylitis synovial fluid. Previously reported in reactive arthritis synovial fluid and blood were some of the motif variants.

V lost 7 bases to trimming and J lost 7 bases, with 11 bases between them. From germline, CDR1 is SGHTA and CDR2 FQGNSA. The CDR3 consists of 12 residues. TCRdb re-called the 5' RACE reads with MiXCR, one entry per CDR3 protein. The table includes roughly 230,000 distinct CDR3 sequences, about 18% detected once. This TCR came from a male donor with ankylosing spondylitis or in good health (not recorded which). The rearrangement joins TRBV7-2 to TRBJ2-1, with D uncertain. Sequenced input: blood, either unsorted or a sorted T cell fraction (not recorded which). The CDR3 nucleotides are TGTGCCAGCACTTCTTGGGATAATGAGCAGTTCTTC. This gives the protein CASTSWDNEQFF.